This T cell receptor (beta chain) was recorded in a study of cytomegalovirus exposure and HLA in healthy donors. 13 Jbeta primers and 60 Vbeta primers were used for the PCR. Libraries were prepared by immunoSEQ multiplex PCR; TCRdb keeps only in-frame clonotypes and omits some of them. This sample's clone table lists 50,000 or so clones. The V and J ends lost 2 bases and 1 base respectively, with 10 bases between them. Germline V gives CDR1 KGHSH, CDR2 LQKENI. This CDR3 has 15 residues. The sequenced material came from PBMCs. The chain couples TRBV18 to TRBJ2-3; D may be TRBD2 (5 bases). The clonotype was recovered from a man aged 45 to 65 in good health and CMV-seropositive. The CDR3 loop is CASSPTYGGTDTQYF. As DNA, the CDR3 is TGTGCCAGCTCACCAACCTACGGGGGCACAGATACGCAGTATTTT.